Listed here are 22 T cell receptor beta chains from one sample, sequenced in a study of T-cell memory formation after mild COVID-19. A single record per CDR3 protein comes from TCRdb applying MiXCR to the 5' RACE reads. The sample consists of more than 300,000 distinct CDR3 sequences, about 20% of them appearing once. The sample taken for sequencing was PBMCs or a T cell subset sorted from them (not recorded which). Source of these receptors: a man aged 18 to 29 who had mild COVID-19 (a few samples of this study predate the infection). Cell type and time point are not known.

This clonotype was recorded a few times. The chain joins TRBV7-3 to TRBJ1-6; weak D call: TRBD1 (5 bases). Trimming left V 0 bases short and J 9 bases short, with 12 bases between. The CDR3 sequence is 15 residues long. The germline CDR1 and CDR2 sequences are SGHTA and FQGTGA. The CDR3 sequence: CASSLTGGSGSPLHF. In DNA form, the CDR3 reads TGTGCCAGCAGCTTAACTGGGGGGTCGGGTTCACCCCTCCACTTT.

This sequence joins TRBV7-2 and TRBJ2-1; D is perhaps TRBD2 (6 bases). This CDR3 is 15 amino acids long. Germline V gene sequence: CDR1 SGHTA, CDR2 FQGNSA. V was shortened by 2 bases and J by 10 bases, with 18 bases between the two germline ends. CDR3 sequence (DNA): TGTGCCAGCAGCTTACAGGGCCCCGGGGGTGGCGAGCAGTTCTTC. Its protein is CASSLQGPGGGEQFF.

This clonotype was seen only a few times. The chain couples TRBV6-4 to TRBJ2-5, with D possibly TRBD2 on 6 matching bases. The CDR3 covers 13 residues. Germline CDR1 MRHNA, CDR2 SNTAGT. Trimming left V 2 bases short and J 5 bases short, with 9 bases between. The CDR3 here is CASSDKGRETQYF. The CDR3 DNA reads TGTGCCAGCAGTGACAAAGGGAGGGAGACCCAGTACTTC.

The sample holds many counts of this clonotype. This sequence joins TRBV7-2 and TRBJ2-5; D remains ambiguous. Germline loops: CDR1 SGHTA, CDR2 FQGNSA. The CDR3 length is 16 residues. Between the trimmed V and J ends, which lost 3 bases and 4 bases, there was a span of 18 bases. CDR3 bases: TGTGCCAGCAGCTTTCAGGCGGTGACGATGTTAGAGACCCAGTACTTC. The encoded protein is CASSFQAVTMLETQYF.

The rearrangement links TRBV10-2 to TRBJ2-1; 7 nucleotides line up with TRBD1. Germline CDR1 is WSHSY and CDR2 is SAAADI. This CDR3 region has 15 residues. J lost 1 base, V lost 5 bases, and 5 bases had no gene match. The CDR3 DNA reads TGCGCCAGCAGTTGGGACAGACTATCCTACAATGAGCAGTTCTTC. This encodes CASSWDRLSYNEQFF.

The rearrangement uses TRBV5-1 and TRBJ1-1; D uncertain. The CDR3 sequence is 12 residues long. Deletions cut 5 bases from V and 1 base from J, with 6 bases between. CDR1 and CDR2 from the germline V gene are SGHRS and YFSETQ. The CDR3 DNA reads as TGCGCCAGCAGTGCGGAGAACACTGAAGCTTTCTTT. It translates to CASSAENTEAFF.

The CDR3 DNA is TGTGCCAGCAAGAGGCTCCAGGTCGAGCAGTACTTC. Its protein product is CASKRLQVEQYF. This chain links TRBV2 with TRBJ2-7, with D unclear. CDR3 length equals 12 residues. Trimming removed 7 bases at V and 6 bases at J, with 13 bases between. From germline, CDR1 is SNHLY and CDR2 FYNNEI.

The V and J genes are TRBV5-1 and TRBJ1-1; unclear D gene. This CDR3 is built from 13 residues. Germline CDR1 SGHRS, CDR2 YFSETQ. V was trimmed by 0 bases and J by 4 bases, leaving 7 bases between them. The CDR3 region has the DNA TGCGCCAGCAGCTTGGTTTTCAGCACTGAAGCTTTCTTT. Translation gives CASSLVFSTEAFF. The full variable domain, completed using reference TRBV5-1 and TRBJ1-1, is KAGVTQTPRYLIKTRGQQVTLSCSPISGHRSVSWYQQTPGQGLQFLFEYFSETQRNKGNFPGRFSGRQFSNSRSEMNVSTLELGDSALYLCASSLVFSTEAFFGQGTRLTVV.

The V and J genes are TRBV5-4 and TRBJ2-7; a weak D match, TRBD2 (6 bases). From germline, CDR1 is SGHNT and CDR2 YYREEE (reference sequence). Between the trimmed V and J ends, which lost 6 bases and 3 bases, there was a span of 19 bases. The CDR3 covers 15 residues. The CDR3 DNA is TGTGCCAGCACCAAACTCGCGGGGCCCGGCTACGAGCAGTACTTC. Protein: CASTKLAGPGYEQYF.

The CDR3 DNA reads TGCGCCAGCAGCTCGGTGTGGGGCCTGAACACCGGGGAGCTGTTTTTT. It translates to CASSSVWGLNTGELFF. V is TRBV5-1 and J is TRBJ2-2; a possible D gene is TRBD1 (5 bases). Deletions cut 3 bases from V and 1 base from J, with 13 bases between. The germline V gene encodes CDR1 SGHRS and CDR2 YFSETQ. CDR3 size: 16 residues.

This rearrangement joins TRBV5-1 to TRBJ2-3; D perhaps matches TRBD2 (6 bases). The ends were cut back, 2 bases at V and 2 bases at J, with 12 bases in the middle. CDR1 SGHRS and CDR2 YFSETQ come from the germline V gene. This CDR3 has 15 amino acids. CDR3 residues: CASSFQRRDTDTQYF. In nucleotides, the CDR3 is TGCGCCAGCAGCTTCCAGCGGCGGGACACAGATACGCAGTATTTT.

This clonotype showed up just a few times. The rearrangement joins TRBV24-1 to TRBJ2-1, with 9 bases identical to TRBD1. The CDR3 runs to 15 residues. The trim removed 3 bases at V and 8 bases at J, leaving 7 bases unmatched. The V gene's germline CDR1 is KGHDR and CDR2 SFDVKD. In DNA form, the CDR3 reads TGTGCCACCAGTGATCCGGGACAGGGCGAGGATGAGCAGTTCTTC. This encodes CATSDPGQGEDEQFF.

The chain links TRBV15 to TRBJ2-2, with D maybe TRBD1 (5 bases). CDR1 LNHNV and CDR2 YYDKDF come from the germline V gene (reference sequence). Deletions cut 0 bases from V and 1 base from J, with 12 bases between. CDR3 length: 17 amino acids. The CDR3 nucleotides read TGTGCCACCAGCAGAGATAGGTTACAGGTGAACACCGGGGAGCTGTTTTTT. Amino acid sequence: CATSRDRLQVNTGELFF.

The genes are TRBV12-3 or TRBV12-4 and TRBJ1-4; D remains ambiguous. The CDR3 runs 15 residues. Deletions cut 5 bases from V and 0 bases from J, with 10 bases between. The CDR3 coding sequence is TGTGCCAGCAGTAAGAGATCTGCAACTAATGAAAAACTGTTTTTT. Encoded protein: CASSKRSATNEKLFF.

There are a few counts of this clonotype. The genes are TRBV5-1 and TRBJ1-1, with TRBD1 matching 7 bases. V lost 0 bases and J lost 5; bases outside the gene matches: 10. CDR3 length equals 16 residues. The germline CDR1 and CDR2 sequences are SGHRS and YFSETQ. CDR3 amino acids: CASSLDPDREVTEAFF. Here the CDR3 DNA reads TGCGCCAGCAGCTTGGACCCCGACAGGGAAGTAACTGAAGCTTTCTTT.

This clonotype came up a few times. V is TRBV6-2 or TRBV6-3 and J is TRBJ2-7; 9 positions match TRBD1. CDR3 length: 14 amino acids. The trim removed 6 bases at V and 1 base at J, leaving 4 bases unmatched. CDR1 and CDR2 (germline): MNHEY, SVGEGT. CDR3 in DNA: TGTGCCAGCAGGTCCGGGACAGGGTCCTACGAGCAGTACGTC. This codes for CASRSGTGSYEQYV.

The sample holds a few counts of this clonotype. The rearrangement links TRBV29-1 to TRBJ2-3; 8 bases are shared with TRBD2. The CDR3 spans 15 residues. V dropped 4 bases and J dropped 2; count of bases not matched to a gene: 8. Germline V lookup: CDR1 SQVTM, CDR2 ANQGSEA. The CDR3 spells CSVGKRGGDTDTQYF. The CDR3 DNA reads as TGCAGCGTTGGGAAACGGGGGGGCGACACAGATACGCAGTATTTT.

This clonotype was counted a few times. V is TRBV5-4 and J is TRBJ1-1, with 7 bases aligning to TRBD1. With V trimmed by 5 bases and J by 1 base, 8 bases remained unmatched. The germline gives CDR1 SGHNT, CDR2 YYREEE (reference sequence). This CDR3 comprises 15 residues. This CDR3 is CASSDRVEGNTEAFF. The CDR3 region has the DNA TGTGCCAGCAGTGACAGGGTTGAGGGGAACACTGAAGCTTTCTTT.

This clonotype was found a few times. DNA for the CDR3: TGTGCCAGCAGAATAAGGACAGGGGCCTACAATGAGCAGTTCTTC. Protein: CASRIRTGAYNEQFF. This chain connects TRBV6-5 to TRBJ2-1; TRBD1 matches 9 bases. J lost 2 bases, V lost 6 bases, and 5 bases had no gene match. Looked up from germline, CDR1 is MNHEY and CDR2 is SVGAGI. CDR3 size: 15 residues.

In this sample, this clonotype turned up a few times. J is TRBJ2-2 and V is TRBV7-3; D is undetermined. The germline V gene has CDR1 SGHTA and CDR2 FQGTGA. The CDR3 length is 15 residues. With 0 bases removed from V and 2 bases from J, the gap between germline ends came to 7 bases. In nucleotides, the CDR3 is TGTGCCAGCAGCTTAACCCTCCGTAACACCGGGGAGCTGTTTTTT. It encodes CASSLTLRNTGELFF.

The chain joins TRBV24-1 to TRBJ1-1; D gene ambiguous. CDR1 is KGHDR, CDR2 SFDVKD, per germline. Trimming stripped 6 bases from V and 3 bases from J, with 19 bases between. CDR3 length equals 16 residues. The CDR3 spells CATSFGLGNWDTEAFF. Here the CDR3 DNA reads TGTGCCACCAGTTTCGGATTGGGAAACTGGGACACTGAAGCTTTCTTT.

The chain has TRBV27 and TRBJ1-5; D gene unclear. The V end lost 6 bases, the J end lost 3 bases, and 15 bases lay between the germline ends. The germline V gene encodes CDR1 MNHEY and CDR2 SMNVEV (reference sequence). This CDR3 has 15 residues. This chain's CDR3 is CASSSGTVTNQPQHF. DNA of the CDR3: TGTGCCAGCAGCTCTGGAACGGTAACCAATCAGCCCCAGCATTTT.